This TCR beta chain was recovered during a study of CD8 T cells in ankylosing spondylitis. This clonotype was counted only a few times. The antigen is unknown. The CDR3 length is 13 residues. Trimming took off 1 base at V and 7 bases at J, with 10 bases between the two ends. The germline V gene has CDR1 SGHVS and CDR2 FQNEAQ. Quantitative 5'-RACE with molecular barcodes produced the TCR beta libraries. TCRdb fed the 5' RACE reads into MiXCR, producing one record per CDR3 protein. The table includes roughly 370,000 distinct CDR3 sequences, under 25% detected once. Findings and caveats of the study: Seven to nine highly homologous variants formed a TCR beta motif that appeared characteristic of ankylosing spondylitis blood. Disease-linked clones were CD8+ and relatively rare in peripheral blood. A number of the motif variants had already been described in reactive arthritis synovial fluid and blood. According to the report, clones linked to the disease were significantly enriched in matched synovial fluid samples taken from ankylosing spondylitis patients.

The V call is TRBV7-8, the J call TRBJ1-2; perhaps TRBD1 as D (5 bases). The origin of this receptor is a male donor with ankylosing spondylitis. Material: blood, either unsorted or a sorted T cell fraction (not recorded which). Here the CDR3 DNA reads TGTGCCAGCAGCTTAGGGCCTGGGGGTGGCTACACCTTC. Its translation is CASSLGPGGGYTF.